These 17 T cell receptor beta chains originate from one sample sequenced in a study of blood T cell repertoires in COVID-19. Using immunoSEQ multiplex PCR, the repertoire was profiled, and TCRdb retains in-frame clones only, with some absent. The data show about 24,000 clones, with 75% to 85% seen just once and 2% to 2.5% held by the top ten. Sequences were obtained from peripheral blood. These receptors originate from a woman aged 65 to 85 with COVID-19, enrolled during active disease.

The rearrangement uses TRBV27 and TRBJ2-1; 9 bases agree with TRBD1. Germline V lookup: CDR1 MNHEY, CDR2 SMNVEV (reference sequence). The CDR3 length is 13 residues. Trimming took 3 bases from V and 6 from J; bases not matched to a gene: 0. The CDR3 here is CASSLDRGNEQFF. DNA of the CDR3: TGTGCCAGCAGTTTGGACAGGGGCAATGAGCAGTTCTTC.

The chain combines TRBV3-1 (or the pseudogene TRBV3-2) with TRBJ1-6; 7 nucleotides line up with TRBD1. Looked up from germline, CDR1 is LGHDT and CDR2 is YNNKEL (reference sequence). The V gene end was trimmed by 6 bases and the J gene end by 6 bases; junction bases not matched to a gene: 5. The CDR3 spans 14 residues. CDR3 sequence reads: CASRPTGSNSPLHF. The CDR3 DNA sequence: TGTGCCAGCAGACCGACAGGGTCTAATTCACCCCTCCACTTT.

The V call is TRBV14, the J call TRBJ2-2; D is uncertain. V shed 0 bases and J shed 2 bases, with 13 bases lying between them. Germline CDR1 and CDR2: SGHDN and FVKESK. CDR3 length equals 17 residues. Here the CDR3 reads CASSQEFGVLNTGELFF. The CDR3 nucleotides read TGTGCCAGCAGCCAAGAATTTGGAGTGTTAAACACCGGGGAGCTGTTTTTT.

The chain joins TRBV27 to TRBJ2-5; TRBD1 matches at 10 bases. CDR3 size: 15 residues. V was pared by 3 bases and J by 5 bases, with 6 bases of the junction left unmatched. From germline, CDR1 is MNHEY and CDR2 SMNVEV (reference sequence). CDR3 protein: CASSFRTGGWETQYF. The CDR3 region has the DNA TGTGCCAGCAGTTTCCGGACAGGGGGTTGGGAGACCCAGTACTTC.

This chain joins TRBV27 and TRBJ2-1, with D possibly matching TRBD2 (7 bases). CDR3 length: 13 residues. The germline gives CDR1 MNHEY, CDR2 SMNVEV (reference sequence). V gave up 2 bases and J gave up 9 bases, with 11 bases separating them. CDR3 amino acids: CASSLKRGGEQFF. The CDR3 coding sequence is TGTGCCAGCAGTTTAAAAAGGGGGGGTGAGCAGTTCTTC.

The V call is TRBV7-9, the J call TRBJ1-1; 7 bases map to TRBD1. Per the germline V gene, CDR1 is SEHNR and CDR2 is FQNEAQ (reference sequence). J lost 1 base, V lost 7 bases, and 3 bases had no gene match. The CDR3 extends over 13 amino acids. CDR3 nucleotide sequence: TGTGCCAGCATCGACAGGGCGAACACTGAAGCTTTCTTT. This translates into CASIDRANTEAFF.

This clone was counted a few times. V is TRBV20-1 and J is TRBJ1-1; unclear D gene. This CDR3 has 13 residues. V lost 3 bases and J lost 1, with 9 bases in between. The germline V gene encodes CDR1 DFQATT and CDR2 SNEGSKA (reference sequence). DNA of the CDR3: TGCAGTGCTAGTTCCTCAGAGAACACTGAAGCTTTCTTT. Amino acid sequence: CSASSSENTEAFF.

In its sample, this clone was seen once. The rearrangement links TRBV27 to TRBJ1-2; D might be TRBD1 (5 bases). The germline gives CDR1 MNHEY, CDR2 SMNVEV (reference sequence). Trimming removed 10 bases from V and 6 bases from J, with 18 bases in between. The CDR3 runs 13 residues. CDR3 sequence reads: CATSSDTLNGYTF. The CDR3 bases are TGTGCCACCTCCTCGGACACCTTAAATGGCTACACCTTC.

This chain connects TRBV7-9 to TRBJ2-3; the match to TRBD2 covers 7 bases. The junction had 11 bases not matched to a gene; V was cut back by 5 bases and J by 3 bases. CDR3 length equals 16 residues. CDR1 and CDR2 from the germline V gene are SEHNR and FQNEAQ (reference sequence). This chain's CDR3 is CASSRYPGGRTDTQYF. The DNA of the CDR3 is TGTGCCAGCAGCCGGTATCCGGGGGGAAGAACAGATACGCAGTATTTT.

This clone was counted a few times. The chain links TRBV5-1 to TRBJ1-6, with D possibly TRBD1 on 5 matching bases. The CDR3 extends over 15 amino acids. Trimming removed 0 bases at V and 10 bases at J, with 14 bases between. From germline, CDR1 is SGHRS and CDR2 YFSETQ. The CDR3 sequence is CASSLDRPLGSPLHF. CDR3 sequence (DNA): TGCGCCAGCAGCTTGGACAGGCCCCTAGGATCACCCCTCCACTTT.

The chain recombines TRBV7-3 with TRBJ2-1; 9 positions match TRBD2. With V trimmed by 5 bases and J by 7 bases, 6 bases remained unmatched. The CDR3 spans 14 residues. Germline CDR1 reads SGHTA; CDR2 reads FQGTGA. The CDR3 here is CASSPSGTLNEQFF. DNA of the CDR3: TGTGCCAGCAGCCCTAGCGGGACTTTAAATGAGCAGTTCTTC.

This chain uses TRBV7-2 with TRBJ1-2; D is undetermined. The CDR3 is made up of 16 amino acids. CDR1 SGHTA and CDR2 FQGNSA come from the germline V gene. Trimming left V 5 bases short and J 8 bases short, with 24 bases between. Here the CDR3 DNA reads TGTGCCAGCAGCGTGGCTAGAGAACTCACCCTACGGGGCTACACCTTC. Translating gives CASSVARELTLRGYTF.

This clone was picked up a small number of times. J is TRBJ1-2 and V is TRBV6-6; D is undetermined. Germline CDR1 reads MNHNY; CDR2 reads SVGAGI (reference sequence). The CDR3 length is 14 residues. The V gene lost 0 bases and the J gene lost 4 bases, with 9 bases spanning the gap. CDR3 sequence: CASSYSGEIYGYTF. In DNA, the CDR3 is TGTGCCAGCAGTTACTCAGGAGAGATCTATGGCTACACCTTC.

The chain carries TRBV18 and TRBJ1-2; TRBD1 is a possible D gene (6 bases). Trimming pared 2 bases from V and 4 bases from J, leaving 14 bases between. In germline, CDR1 is KGHSH, CDR2 LQKENI. The CDR3 totals 15 residues. Here the CDR3 DNA reads TGTGCCAGCTCACCAGTTGGACAGCTCGCCTATGGCTACACCTTC. Translation: CASSPVGQLAYGYTF.

This clone was seen more than once but under ten times. The genes are TRBV5-4 and TRBJ1-1; D uncertain. CDR1 is SGHNT and CDR2 is YYREEE in the germline V gene (reference sequence). There are 12 residues in the CDR3. V was shortened by 0 bases and J by 3 bases, with 3 bases between the two germline ends. The CDR3 loop is CASSLADTEAFF. CDR3 in DNA: TGTGCCAGCAGCTTGGCAGACACTGAAGCTTTCTTT.

This clone appeared a single time. The chain links TRBV7-3 to TRBJ2-3; possibly TRBD1 for D (6 bases). Germline CDR1 is SGHTA and CDR2 is FQGTGA. V was shortened by 1 base and J by 7 bases, with 12 bases between the two germline ends. There are 14 residues in the CDR3. Written as DNA, the CDR3 is TGTGCCAGCAGCTTAATTCACGGGGACAATACGCAGTATTTT. Translation: CASSLIHGDNTQYF.

V gene TRBV29-1 combines with J gene TRBJ1-6, with D tentatively TRBD1 (6 bases). Trimming stripped 4 bases from V and 6 bases from J, with 16 bases between. CDR3 length: 15 amino acids. CDR1 SQVTM and CDR2 ANQGSEA come from the germline V gene. The CDR3, as DNA: TGCAGCGTTGTCGGGACACTCGAAGGTAATTCACCCCTCCACTTT. Translated, it gives CSVVGTLEGNSPLHF.